The 17 T cell receptor beta chains reported below all come from one sample, sequenced in a study of T cell responses to AZD1222 COVID-19 vaccine. Using immunoSEQ multiplex PCR, the repertoire was profiled, and TCRdb retains in-frame clones only, with some absent. The top ten hold 0.9% to 1.4% of the sample, which has under 150,000 clones, roughly 92% seen once. The sample in question was peripheral blood, obtained 28 days after the second AZD1222 dose. Receptor source: an adult who received the AZD1222 COVID-19 vaccine.

The chain links TRBV30 to TRBJ1-2; no clear D. The CDR3 consists of 11 residues. Trimming stripped 5 bases from V and 1 base from J, with 5 bases between. Germline lookup yields CDR1 GTSNPN and CDR2 SVGIG (reference sequence). The CDR3 protein is CAWDINYGYTF. In nucleotides, the CDR3 is TGTGCCTGGGACATTAACTATGGCTACACCTTC.

The rearrangement links TRBV6-2 or TRBV6-3 to TRBJ1-5; D may be TRBD1 (5 bases). From germline, CDR1 is MNHEY and CDR2 SVGEGT. V gave up 2 bases and J gave up 5 bases, with 13 bases separating them. CDR3 size: 15 residues. The CDR3 protein is CASSYGQGRHQPQHF. CDR3 bases: TGTGCCAGCAGTTACGGCCAGGGTCGACATCAGCCCCAGCATTTT.

V and J are TRBV7-2 and TRBJ2-7; 8 bases are shared with TRBD2. V trimming: 3 bases; J trimming: 2 bases; junction bases outside the gene matches: 6. CDR1 is SGHTA and CDR2 is FQGNSA in the germline V gene. This CDR3 spans 15 amino acids. CDR3 in amino acids: CASSLSGSNTYEQYF. The CDR3 coding sequence is TGTGCCAGCAGCTTGAGCGGGAGCAACACCTACGAGCAGTACTTC. Based on the CDR3 plus reference TRBV7-2 and TRBJ2-7, the full variable domain is GAGVSQSPSNKVTEKGKDVELRCDPISGHTALYWYRQSLGQGLEFLIYFQGNSAPDKSGLPSDRFSAERTGGSVSTLTIQRTQQEDSAVYLCASSLSGSNTYEQYFGPGTRLTVT.

The chain recombines TRBV19 with TRBJ1-2; no definite D call. V was trimmed by 7 bases and J by 2 bases, leaving 8 bases between them. This CDR3 is 12 amino acids long. Germline CDR1 and CDR2: LNHDA and SQIVND (reference sequence). The CDR3 DNA follows: TGTGCCAGTATTAAAGGGAACTATGGCTACACCTTC. It translates to CASIKGNYGYTF.

The CDR3 DNA reads TGTGCCAGCAGTTTACCGGACAGGGGCAGGAATCAGCCCCAGCATTTT. Its translation is CASSLPDRGRNQPQHF. The chain has TRBV28 and TRBJ1-5, with 9 positions matching TRBD1. This CDR3 is built from 16 residues. Per the germline V gene, CDR1 is MDHEN and CDR2 is SYDVKM. Trimming at V came to 2 bases and at J to 4 bases, leaving 6 bases not matched to a gene.

The chain links TRBV7-9 to TRBJ2-5; D gene uncertain. The V end lost 2 bases, the J end lost 5 bases, and 15 bases lay between the germline ends. Germline CDR1 SEHNR, CDR2 FQNEAQ (reference sequence). This CDR3 comprises 15 residues. For the CDR3, the DNA is TGTGCCAGCAGCTTAAAACAGCCTAAAGGGGAGACCCAGTACTTC. This translates into CASSLKQPKGETQYF. Looking up the rest from reference TRBV7-9 and TRBJ2-5 gives the full variable domain: DTGVSQNPRHKITKRGQNVTFRCDPISEHNRLYWYRQTLGQGPEFLTYFQNEAQLEKSRLLSDRFSAERPKGSFSTLEIQRTEQGDSAMYLCASSLKQPKGETQYFGPGTRLLVL.

This rearrangement joins TRBV9 to TRBJ1-3; D remains ambiguous. Germline V gene lookup returns CDR1 SGDLS and CDR2 YYNGEE. Trimming cost V 4 bases and J 2 bases, with 7 bases left between them. The CDR3 contains 13 residues. The CDR3: CASSSSTGNTIYF. As DNA, the CDR3 is TGTGCCAGCAGCTCCTCTACTGGAAACACCATATATTTT.

The J gene is TRBJ2-5, the V gene TRBV6-5; 10 bases line up with TRBD1. The CDR3 runs to 15 residues. V was pared by 4 bases and J by 5 bases, with 7 bases of the junction left unmatched. Germline lookup yields CDR1 MNHEY and CDR2 SVGAGI. The CDR3 coding sequence is TGTGCCAGCAGTTCTGGGGACAGGGGAAGGGAGACCCAGTACTTC. Amino acid sequence: CASSSGDRGRETQYF.

V is TRBV15 and J is TRBJ1-2; D is uncertain. Looked up from germline, CDR1 is LNHNV and CDR2 is YYDKDF (reference sequence). Trimming left V 0 bases short and J 4 bases short, with 3 bases between. The CDR3 runs to 12 residues. The CDR3 sequence: CATSRDIYGYTF. The CDR3 nucleotides read TGTGCCACCAGCAGAGATATCTATGGCTACACCTTC.

The rearrangement uses TRBV10-3 and TRBJ1-2, with 7 bases that match TRBD1. With V trimmed by 3 bases and J by 2 bases, 6 bases remained unmatched. The germline V gene encodes CDR1 ENHRY and CDR2 SYGVKD. The CDR3 is 15 amino acids. The CDR3 loop reads CAISDPETGNYGYTF. DNA for the CDR3: TGTGCCATCAGTGACCCTGAGACAGGGAACTATGGCTACACCTTC.

This chain links TRBV18 with TRBJ2-7; perhaps TRBD2 as D (5 bases). Per germline, CDR1 KGHSH and CDR2 LQKENI. This CDR3 contains 14 residues. V lost 3 bases, J lost 2 bases, and 11 bases lay in between. CDR3 DNA: TGTGCCAGCTCACCGACACAGACTACCTACGAGCAGTACTTC. Translating gives CASSPTQTTYEQYF.

This chain joins TRBV7-8 and TRBJ2-1, with D uncertain. Per germline, CDR1 SGHVS and CDR2 FQNEAQ. V gave up 4 bases and J gave up 9 bases, with 13 bases separating them. The CDR3 extends over 13 amino acids. CDR3 in DNA: TGTGCCAGCAGCTCTAGGGTTTTAGGTGAGCAGTTCTTC. It specifies CASSSRVLGEQFF.

This chain uses TRBV5-5 with TRBJ1-4, with a weak D call TRBD1 (5 bases). Trimming removed 2 bases from V and 3 bases from J, with 11 bases in between. The CDR3 runs 15 residues. Germline lookup yields CDR1 SGHKS and CDR2 YYEKEE (reference sequence). As DNA, the CDR3 is TGTGCCAGCAGCTTATACGGGGCAGCTAATGAAAAACTGTTTTTT. It translates to CASSLYGAANEKLFF.

V gene TRBV13 combines with J gene TRBJ1-2; D is possibly TRBD1 (6 bases). Per germline, CDR1 PRHDT and CDR2 FYEKMQ (reference sequence). The V and J ends lost 5 bases and 4 bases respectively, with 17 bases between them. The CDR3 consists of 15 residues. CDR3 bases: TGTGCCAGCAGCGCCCAACAGGGATCAATCTATGGCTACACCTTC. Translated: CASSAQQGSIYGYTF.

This clone appeared once. As DNA, the CDR3 is TGTGCCAGCACCGTGAGGACTGAAGCTTTCTTT. Amino acids: CASTVRTEAFF. This chain connects TRBV28 to TRBJ1-1, with no clear D. This CDR3 has 11 residues. V was trimmed by 7 bases and J by 5 bases, leaving 8 bases between them. In germline, CDR1 is MDHEN, CDR2 SYDVKM.

The chain carries TRBV7-2 and TRBJ2-7; 7 bases are a match to TRBD2. The germline gives CDR1 SGHTA, CDR2 FQGNSA. The CDR3 covers 17 residues. V shed 0 bases, J shed 0 bases, and the junction held 8 bases outside the gene matches. The DNA for the CDR3 is TGTGCCAGCAGCTTAGCGTCGATAGCGGGTAGCTCCTACGAGCAGTACTTC. Protein: CASSLASIAGSSYEQYF.

In this sample, this clone turned up a few times. The CDR3: CASSSNRGANYGYTF. CDR3 sequence (DNA): TGTGCCAGCAGTTCTAACCGGGGGGCTAACTATGGCTACACCTTC. The chain uses TRBV28 and TRBJ1-2; weak D call: TRBD1 (5 bases). Germline CDR1 is MDHEN and CDR2 is SYDVKM. The CDR3 is made up of 15 amino acids. Between the trimmed V and J ends, which lost 4 bases and 0 bases, there was a span of 12 bases.